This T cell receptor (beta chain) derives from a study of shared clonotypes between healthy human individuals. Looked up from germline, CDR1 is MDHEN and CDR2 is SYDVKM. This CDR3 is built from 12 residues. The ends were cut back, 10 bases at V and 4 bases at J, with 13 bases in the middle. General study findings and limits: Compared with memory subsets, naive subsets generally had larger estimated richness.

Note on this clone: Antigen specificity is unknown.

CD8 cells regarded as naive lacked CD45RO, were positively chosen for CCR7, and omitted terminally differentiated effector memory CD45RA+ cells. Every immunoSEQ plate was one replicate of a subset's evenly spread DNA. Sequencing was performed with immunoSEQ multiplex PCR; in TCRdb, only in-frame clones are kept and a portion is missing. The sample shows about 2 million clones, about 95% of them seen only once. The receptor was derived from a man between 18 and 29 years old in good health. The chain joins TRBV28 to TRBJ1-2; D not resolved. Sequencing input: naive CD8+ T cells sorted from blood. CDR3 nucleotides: TGTGCCATCGACAAAGACGTCTATGGCTACACCTTC. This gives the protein CAIDKDVYGYTF.